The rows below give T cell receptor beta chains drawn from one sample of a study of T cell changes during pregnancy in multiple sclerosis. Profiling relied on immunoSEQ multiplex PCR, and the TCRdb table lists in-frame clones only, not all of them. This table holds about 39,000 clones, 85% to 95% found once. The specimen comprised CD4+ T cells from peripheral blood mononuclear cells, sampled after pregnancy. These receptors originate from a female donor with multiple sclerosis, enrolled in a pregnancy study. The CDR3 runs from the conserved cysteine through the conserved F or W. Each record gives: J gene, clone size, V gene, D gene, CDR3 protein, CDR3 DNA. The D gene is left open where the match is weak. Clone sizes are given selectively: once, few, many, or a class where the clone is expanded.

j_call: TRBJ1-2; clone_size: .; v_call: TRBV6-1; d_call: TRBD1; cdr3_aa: CASSTGDGLYGYTF; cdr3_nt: TGTGCCAGCAGTACAGGGGATGGACTCTATGGCTACACCTTC
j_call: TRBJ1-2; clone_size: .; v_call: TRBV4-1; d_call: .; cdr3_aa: CASSHPGRDRGYTF; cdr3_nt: TGCGCCAGCAGCCACCCGGGGAGGGATCGCGGCTACACCTTC
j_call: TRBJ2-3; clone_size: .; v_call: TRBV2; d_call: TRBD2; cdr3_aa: CASQRLAGGLKSTDTQYF; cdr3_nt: TGTGCCAGCCAACGACTAGCGGGGGGCCTCAAGAGCACAGATACGCAGTATTTT
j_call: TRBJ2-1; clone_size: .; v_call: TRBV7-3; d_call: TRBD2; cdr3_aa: CASGGGAESNEQFF; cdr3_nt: TGTGCCAGCGGCGGGGGGGCCGAATCAAATGAGCAGTTCTTC
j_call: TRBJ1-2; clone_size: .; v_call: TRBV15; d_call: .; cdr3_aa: CATSSRRTGGGYTF; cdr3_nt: TGTGCCACCAGCAGTCGACGAACGGGGGGTGGCTACACCTTC
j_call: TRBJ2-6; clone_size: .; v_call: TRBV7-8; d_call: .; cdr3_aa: CASSTIRRGRGSGANVLTF; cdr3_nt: TGTGCCAGCAGCACAATAAGGAGGGGTCGGGGCTCTGGGGCCAACGTCCTGACTTTC
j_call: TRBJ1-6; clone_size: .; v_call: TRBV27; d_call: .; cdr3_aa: CASSFRGTNSPLHF; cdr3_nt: TGTGCCAGCAGTTTCCGGGGAACAAACTCACCCCTCCACTTT
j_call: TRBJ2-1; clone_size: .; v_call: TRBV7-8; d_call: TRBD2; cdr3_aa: CASSSLAGGPSEQFF; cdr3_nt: TGTGCCAGCAGCTCCCTAGCGGGGGGGCCTTCTGAGCAGTTCTTC
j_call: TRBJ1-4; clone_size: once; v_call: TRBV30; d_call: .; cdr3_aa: CAWSSSFEKLFF; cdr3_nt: TGTGCCTGGAGTAGTAGTTTTGAAAAACTGTTTTTT
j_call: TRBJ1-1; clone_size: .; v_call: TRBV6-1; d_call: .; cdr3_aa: CASSERTQNTEAFF; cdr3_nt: TGTGCCAGCAGTGAGAGGACACAGAACACTGAAGCTTTCTTT
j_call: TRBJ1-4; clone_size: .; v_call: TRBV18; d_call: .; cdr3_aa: CASSPQRQVENEKLFF; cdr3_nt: TGTGCCAGCTCACCCCAGCGGCAGGTCGAAAATGAAAAACTGTTTTTT
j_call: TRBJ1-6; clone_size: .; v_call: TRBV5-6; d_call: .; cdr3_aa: CASSSKRGPSYNSPLHF; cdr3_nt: TGTGCCAGCAGCTCAAAGCGGGGCCCCTCCTATAATTCACCCCTCCACTTT
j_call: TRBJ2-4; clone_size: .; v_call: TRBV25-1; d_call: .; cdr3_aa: CASSAGILAKNIQYF; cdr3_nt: TGTGCCAGCAGTGCAGGGATCCTAGCCAAAAACATTCAGTACTTC
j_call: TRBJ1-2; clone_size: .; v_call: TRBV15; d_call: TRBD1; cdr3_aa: CATSRAGVGGGDYGYTF; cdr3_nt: TGTGCCACCAGCAGAGCCGGGGTAGGAGGGGGCGACTATGGCTACACCTTC
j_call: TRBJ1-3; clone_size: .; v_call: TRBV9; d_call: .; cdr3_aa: CASSPRTGNSGNTIYF; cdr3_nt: TGTGCCAGCAGCCCCCGTACAGGCAACTCTGGAAACACCATATATTTT
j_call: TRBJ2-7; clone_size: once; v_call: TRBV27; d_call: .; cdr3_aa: CASSLFLGTPSYEQYF; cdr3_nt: TGTGCCAGCAGTTTGTTCCTCGGGACACCCTCCTACGAGCAGTACTTC
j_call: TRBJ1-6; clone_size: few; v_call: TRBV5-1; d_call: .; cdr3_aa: CASSEGAGNNSPLHF; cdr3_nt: TGCGCCAGCAGCGAAGGGGCAGGAAATAATTCACCCCTCCACTTT
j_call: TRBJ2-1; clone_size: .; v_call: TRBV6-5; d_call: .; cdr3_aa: CASSLWGTDDEQFF; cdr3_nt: TGTGCCAGCAGTCTCTGGGGGACTGATGATGAGCAGTTCTTC
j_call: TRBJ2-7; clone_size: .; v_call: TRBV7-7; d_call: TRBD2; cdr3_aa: CASSPDLAGLYEQYF; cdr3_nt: TGTGCTAGCAGCCCAGACCTAGCGGGGTTGTACGAGCAGTACTTC
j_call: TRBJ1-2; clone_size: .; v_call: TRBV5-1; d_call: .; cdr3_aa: CASSAAGQYGYTF; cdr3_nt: TGCGCCAGCAGCGCGGCTGGACAGTATGGCTACACCTTC
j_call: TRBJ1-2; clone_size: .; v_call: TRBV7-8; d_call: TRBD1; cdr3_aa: CASRDRGRYGYTF; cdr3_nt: TGTGCCAGCAGAGACAGGGGGCGCTATGGCTACACCTTC
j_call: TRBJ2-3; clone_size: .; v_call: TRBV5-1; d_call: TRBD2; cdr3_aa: CASSLVAGGTDTQYF; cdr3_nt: TGCGCCAGCAGCTTGGTAGCGGGGGGCACAGATACGCAGTATTTT
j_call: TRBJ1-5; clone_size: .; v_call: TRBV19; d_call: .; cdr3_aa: CASSKQPQPQHF; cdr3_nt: TGTGCCAGTAGTAAACAGCCTCAGCCCCAGCATTTT
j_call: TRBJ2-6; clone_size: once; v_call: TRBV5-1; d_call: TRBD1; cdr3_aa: CASSGGQATSGANVLTF; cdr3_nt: TGCGCCAGCAGCGGGGGACAGGCCACCTCTGGGGCCAACGTCCTGACTTTC
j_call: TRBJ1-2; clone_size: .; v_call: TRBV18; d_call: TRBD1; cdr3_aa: CASSPGQGAYGYTF; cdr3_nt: TGTGCCAGCTCTCCAGGACAGGGAGCCTATGGCTACACCTTC
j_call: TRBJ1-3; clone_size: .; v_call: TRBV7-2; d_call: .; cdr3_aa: CASRNRAGNTIYF; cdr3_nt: TGTGCCAGCCGAAACAGGGCTGGAAACACCATATATTTT
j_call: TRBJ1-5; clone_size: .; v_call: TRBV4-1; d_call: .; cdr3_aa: CASSQALYQPQHF; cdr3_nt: TGCGCCAGCAGCCAAGCCCTTTATCAGCCCCAGCATTTT
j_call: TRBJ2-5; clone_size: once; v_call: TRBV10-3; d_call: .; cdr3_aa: CAISGQATINQKTQYF; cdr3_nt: TGTGCCATCAGTGGACAGGCTACCATCAATCAAAAGACCCAGTACTTC
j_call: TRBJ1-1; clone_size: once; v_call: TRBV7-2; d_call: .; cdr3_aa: CASSLQGQLNTEAFF; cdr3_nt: TGTGCCAGCAGCTTACAAGGACAGCTGAACACTGAAGCTTTCTTT
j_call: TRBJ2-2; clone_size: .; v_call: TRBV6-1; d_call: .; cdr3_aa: CATRGLGVDTGELFF; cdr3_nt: TGTGCCACCCGGGGGTTGGGGGTCGACACCGGGGAGCTGTTTTTT